Listed below are T cell receptor beta chains from one sample, sequenced in a study of technical replicates of blood from several donors. Sequencing used immunoSEQ multiplex PCR; TCRdb keeps in-frame clones, though not all of them. The table has tens of thousands of clones, roughly 96% seen once. The sequenced material came from T cells isolated from PBMCs. The receptors come from a human donor in good health. Both conserved end residues are part of each CDR3. The D gene is left open where the match is weak. Where a row states a size, it is once, few, many or the class of an expanded clone; other rows omit it.

V gene	J gene	clone size	D gene	CDR3 DNA	CDR3 protein
TRBV5-4	TRBJ2-2	-	TRBD2	TGTGCCAGCAGCTTAGCGGGGGGCCGGAACACCGGGGAGCTGTTTTTT	CASSLAGGRNTGELFF
TRBV5-4	TRBJ2-2	-	-	TGTGCCAGCAGCTCAGGACAGTCGGCTACCGGGGAGCTGTTTTTT	CASSSGQSATGELFF
TRBV14	TRBJ1-1	few	TRBD1	TGTGCCAGCAGCGTAAGAGGGACAGCAACCTTAGGAGCTTTCTTT	CASSVRGTATLGAFF
TRBV30	TRBJ1-5	-	-	TGTGCCTGGAGCGGTAATAGCAATCAGCCCCAGCATTTT	CAWSGNSNQPQHF
TRBV2	TRBJ2-3	-	-	TGTGCCAGCAGTATCGCAGATACGCAGTATTTT	CASSIADTQYF
TRBV16	TRBJ1-1	once	TRBD1	TGTGCCAGCAGCCAATGGACAGGGGAAGCTTTCTTT	CASSQWTGEAFF
TRBV7-3	TRBJ2-2	-	-	TGTGCCAGCAGCCCAAAAACGTTGCAGTTCAACACCGGGGAGCTGTTTTTT	CASSPKTLQFNTGELFF
TRBV2	TRBJ1-2	-	TRBD1	TGTGCCAGCAGTGAAGCGACAGGGGGTTATGGCTACACCTTC	CASSEATGGYGYTF
TRBV5-4	TRBJ1-3	-	-	TGTGCCAGCAGCTTGGGTAGTAGCGGTTCCTCTGGAAACACCATATATTTT	CASSLGSSGSSGNTIYF
TRBV5-6	TRBJ2-1	-	-	TGTGCCAGCAGCTTATATGGAGCGGACTACTACAATGAGCAGTTCTTC	CASSLYGADYYNEQFF
TRBV28	TRBJ1-3	-	-	TGTGCCAGCAGTCCCTTAGACCCGGGAGAACCTGGAAACACCATATATTTT	CASSPLDPGEPGNTIYF
TRBV10-3	TRBJ1-5	-	-	TGTGCCATCTCCTCCCCGGGGCAGCCCCAGCATTTT	CAISSPGQPQHF
TRBV28	TRBJ1-3	once	-	TGTGCCAGCAGCTCCACCGGGACACGGGGAAACACCATATATTTT	CASSSTGTRGNTIYF
TRBV29-1	TRBJ2-2	-	-	TGCAGCGTTGAAGGGCTAGCGACTACGAACACCGGGGAGCTGTTTTTT	CSVEGLATTNTGELFF
TRBV2	TRBJ2-3	-	-	TGTGCCACCGCCCCCCTAACCCAATCGACAGATACGCAGTATTTT	CATAPLTQSTDTQYF
TRBV2	TRBJ2-5	-	TRBD2	TGTGCCAGCAGTGAAGCGGGGGGGTCGGGACGCCGATGGATTCTGGAGACCCAGTACTTC	CASSEAGGSGRRWILETQYF
TRBV2	TRBJ2-7	-	-	TGTGCCAGCAGTGAAGCGCTTCAGGACAGCAGACCCTACGAGCAGTACTTC	CASSEALQDSRPYEQYF
TRBV4-2	TRBJ1-5	-	-	TGTGCCAGCAGCCAAGATTGGATAGGGGGGGCTAATCAGCCCCAGCATTTT	CASSQDWIGGANQPQHF
TRBV27	TRBJ2-7	-	TRBD1	TGTGCCAGCAGTTTTGGGCCGGGACAGGGATCCTACGAGCAGTACTTC	CASSFGPGQGSYEQYF
TRBV20-1	TRBJ2-7	-	-	TGCAGTCTTAACCAGGCCTACGAGCAGTACTTC	CSLNQAYEQYF
TRBV6-1	TRBJ1-5	-	TRBD1	TGTGCCAGCAGAGAACAGGGGCGACTTAGCAATCAGCCCCAGCATTTT	CASREQGRLSNQPQHF
TRBV30	TRBJ1-2	once	-	TGTGCCTTGCTATTTATCCCCTATGGCTACACCTTC	CALLFIPYGYTF
TRBV4-2	TRBJ2-5	-	-	TGTGCCAGCAGCCACGGGGTAGGGGAGACCCAGTACTTC	CASSHGVGETQYF
TRBV5-6	TRBJ2-3	-	TRBD2	TGTGCCAGCAGCAGACTAGCGGGAGGGCCAACAGATACGCAGTATTTT	CASSRLAGGPTDTQYF
TRBV13	TRBJ2-1	once	TRBD2	TGTGCCAGCAGCTCTCGAGGCGGGGGGACCTACAATGAGCAGTTCTTC	CASSSRGGGTYNEQFF
TRBV28	TRBJ2-1	-	-	TGTGCCAGCAGTTCGTCCCAGGGGATCCGGGATGAGCAGTTCTTC	CASSSSQGIRDEQFF
TRBV7-2	TRBJ2-3	-	TRBD2	TGTGCCAGCAGCTCATTAGCGGGAGGGCCGGATACGCAGTATTTT	CASSSLAGGPDTQYF
TRBV6-1	TRBJ2-7	-	TRBD2	TGTGCCAGCAGTGAAGCGCACGGGAGGGCGGGAGGGGATGAGCAGTACTTC	CASSEAHGRAGGDEQYF
TRBV19	TRBJ2-1	-	TRBD2	TGTGCCAGTACCCCCCCCGGGACTAGCGGGGGGTACTACAATGAGCAGTTCTTC	CASTPPGTSGGYYNEQFF
TRBV7-9	TRBJ1-1	-	TRBD1	TGTGCCAGCAGCCCTAAGGGACAGGGGAACACTGAAGCTTTCTTT	CASSPKGQGNTEAFF
TRBV5-1	TRBJ1-4	-	TRBD1	TGCGCCAGCAGCTTGGACAGGGGGGGAGAAAAACTGTTTTTT	CASSLDRGGEKLFF
TRBV7-2	TRBJ1-1	once	-	TGTGCCAGCAGCCCACAGATGAACACTGAAGCTTTCTTT	CASSPQMNTEAFF
TRBV10-1	TRBJ2-3	-	-	TGCGCCAGCAGTGAGATCAGACAGGCACGCACAGATACGCAGTATTTT	CASSEIRQARTDTQYF
TRBV7-2	TRBJ2-1	-	-	TGTGCCAGCAGCTTAGGGGCGGGGAGCGTGAATGAGCAGTTCTTC	CASSLGAGSVNEQFF
TRBV7-9	TRBJ2-5	-	-	TGTGCCAGCAGTGAAGAGAAGAGGAAGACCCAGTACTTC	CASSEEKRKTQYF
TRBV4-1	TRBJ2-7	-	TRBD1	TGCGCCAGCAGCCAAGATCTTAGGGCCGGACAGGGGGCCTACGAGCAGTACTTC	CASSQDLRAGQGAYEQYF
TRBV5-1	TRBJ1-2	-	-	TGCGCCAGCAGCTCAGGGGAAGGGAACTATGGCTACACCTTC	CASSSGEGNYGYTF
TRBV7-6	TRBJ2-7	-	TRBD1	TGTGCCAGCAGCTTAGGACAGGGAAGCTCCTACGAGCAGTACTTC	CASSLGQGSSYEQYF
TRBV11-1	TRBJ1-1	once	-	TGTGCCAGCAGCTTATGGGGGCAGAACACTGAAGCTTTCTTT	CASSLWGQNTEAFF
TRBV18	TRBJ2-5	-	-	TGTGCCAGCTCACCGGGACATCCAGAGACCCAGTACTTC	CASSPGHPETQYF
TRBV5-1	TRBJ2-7	-	-	TGCGCCAGCAGCTTATCTCAGGACGAGCAGTACTTC	CASSLSQDEQYF
TRBV7-9	TRBJ1-2	-	TRBD1	TGTGCCAGCAGCCAAGGGGGCGCCTATGGCTACACCTTC	CASSQGGAYGYTF
TRBV2	TRBJ1-5	once	TRBD1	TGTGCCAGCAGTCGCCTTGGGACAGGCCTTTACAATCAGCCCCAGCATTTT	CASSRLGTGLYNQPQHF
TRBV11-3	TRBJ2-7	once	TRBD2	TGTGCCAGCAGCTGGACTAGCGGGGGCCGCTACGAGCAGTACTTC	CASSWTSGGRYEQYF
TRBV18	TRBJ1-2	few	-	TGTGCCAGCTCACCGGTCGACAGTCGTGGCTACACCTTC	CASSPVDSRGYTF
TRBV5-1	TRBJ2-7	-	-	TGCGCCAGCAGCTTGGGGACAGAGAACTACGAGCAGTACTTC	CASSLGTENYEQYF
TRBV7-9	TRBJ2-5	-	-	TGTGCCAGCAGCTTACCCTCTAGCGCCCAAGAGACCCAGTACTTC	CASSLPSSAQETQYF
TRBV5-1	TRBJ1-2	-	TRBD1	TGCGCCAGCAGCTTGGACAAACAGGGGAACTATGGCTACACCTTC	CASSLDKQGNYGYTF
TRBV5-1	TRBJ1-5	-	TRBD1	TGCGCCAGCAGCCAAAATCCTAGGACAGGGGGAAATCAGCCCCAGCATTTT	CASSQNPRTGGNQPQHF
TRBV12-5	TRBJ2-3	-	-	TGTGCTAGTGGTTTGGTCTCCCCGATCCGGGACAATAGCACAGATACGCAGTATTTT	CASGLVSPIRDNSTDTQYF
TRBV19	TRBJ2-7	-	-	TGTGCCAGTAGTAGGGAACGGGACACGAGGGTGGAGCAGTACTTC	CASSRERDTRVEQYF
TRBV7-9	TRBJ2-5	once	-	TGTGCCAGCAGCTTTGGTGTAATGGAGGCAGGCACGGATCAAGAGACCCAGTACTTC	CASSFGVMEAGTDQETQYF
TRBV6-4	TRBJ1-4	-	TRBD1	TGTGCCAGCAGTAACTCACAGGGGACTAATGAAAAACTGTTTTTT	CASSNSQGTNEKLFF